The 19 T cell receptor beta chains below all came from one sample that was sequenced in a study of T-cell reconstitution after alpha-beta-depleted transplantation in children. This sample's TCRbeta library carried unique molecular identifier barcodes. TCRdb independently ran MiXCR on the PCR reads; one entry per CDR3 protein. The repertoire holds approximately 510,000 distinct CDR3 sequences, with 18% as singletons. The source material was PBMCs from the stem cell graft donor, sampled from the stem cell graft. The origin of the receptors is a human donor who donated a stem cell graft to a child with acute lymphoblastic leukemia.

The rearrangement links TRBV9 to TRBJ2-5; 8 bases fit TRBD1. Trimming took 3 bases from V and 7 from J; bases not matched to a gene: 11. Germline V lookup: CDR1 SGDLS, CDR2 YYNGEE. CDR3 size: 15 residues. CDR3 in amino acids: CASSAALTGVGTQYF. The CDR3 DNA reads as TGTGCCAGCAGCGCCGCTCTGACAGGGGTCGGGACCCAGTACTTC. Together with reference TRBV9 and TRBJ2-5, the CDR3 gives the full variable domain: DSGVTQTPKHLITATGQRVTLRCSPRSGDLSVYWYQQSLDQGLQFLIQYYNGEERAKGNILERFSAQQFPDLHSELNLSSLELGDSALYFCASSAALTGVGTQYFGPGTRLLVL.

This chain links TRBV5-1 with TRBJ1-2, with a possible D match to TRBD1 (5 bases). Trimming removed 3 bases from V and 6 bases from J, with 18 bases in between. The germline V gene encodes CDR1 SGHRS and CDR2 YFSETQ. The CDR3 runs 15 residues. DNA of the CDR3: TGCGCCAGCAGCTCCTTGAGTGAGGGGTATGATGGCTACACCTTC. Residues: CASSSLSEGYDGYTF.

The CDR3 DNA sequence: TGTGCCAGCAGCTTAAACTCCGCCGGGTCTTGGGGAGAGCTGTTTTTT. Amino acids: CASSLNSAGSWGELFF. The chain recombines TRBV11-2 with TRBJ2-2; D is unresolved. The V and J ends lost 2 bases and 11 bases respectively, with 21 bases between them. The CDR3 contains 16 residues. Germline V gene lookup returns CDR1 SGHAT and CDR2 FQNNGV.

In this sample, this clonotype turned up a few times. The V gene is TRBV6-5, the J gene TRBJ1-6; 11 bases are shared with TRBD1. CDR3 size: 17 residues. Germline lookup yields CDR1 MNHEY and CDR2 SVGAGI. With 4 bases clipped from V and 3 bases from J, the junction kept 5 bases outside the gene matches. CDR3 sequence (DNA): TGTGCCAGCAGTTCCCCGGACAGGGGGCTCTATAATTCACCCCTCCACTTT. Its translation is CASSSPDRGLYNSPLHF.

The chain carries TRBV5-1 and TRBJ2-1, with TRBD2 matching over 13 bases. This CDR3 is 14 amino acids long. Germline V gene sequence: CDR1 SGHRS, CDR2 YFSETQ. Trimming took 7 bases from V and 6 from J; bases not matched to a gene: 4. CDR3: CASLRTSGSNEQFF. The CDR3 DNA reads as TGCGCCAGCCTCCGGACTAGCGGGAGCAATGAGCAGTTCTTC.

This clonotype was seen a few times. The V call is TRBV18, the J call TRBJ2-1, with 8 bases identical to TRBD2. Germline-derived CDR1 and CDR2 are KGHSH and LQKENI. This CDR3 is built from 20 residues. V lost 3 bases, J lost 1 base, and 17 bases stayed unmatched. CDR3 protein: CASSPGRTGGERESYNEQFF. CDR3 nucleotide sequence: TGTGCCAGCTCACCCGGCCGCACCGGGGGAGAGCGGGAGTCCTACAATGAGCAGTTCTTC.

This clonotype showed up just a few times. The chain recombines TRBV12-3 or TRBV12-4 with TRBJ2-5; D is perhaps TRBD1 or TRBD2 (5 bases each). Trimming removed 6 bases from V and 7 bases from J, with 21 bases in between. The CDR3 is 15 residues long. Written as DNA, the CDR3 is TGTGCCAGCAGCTTGGGGGTAACACGTTGGTGGACCCAGTACTTC. Translation gives CASSLGVTRWWTQYF.

This clonotype was seen more than once but under ten times. The V and J genes are TRBV20-1 and TRBJ2-1; 11 bases agree with TRBD1. CDR1 is DFQATT and CDR2 is SNEGSKA in the germline V gene (reference sequence). CDR3 size: 14 residues. Losses at the gene ends were 6 bases for V and 7 bases for J; bases not matched to a gene: 8. The CDR3 sequence is CSADSGTGGNEQFF. The CDR3 DNA reads as TGCAGTGCGGACTCCGGGACAGGGGGAAATGAGCAGTTCTTC.

The V and J genes are TRBV20-1 and TRBJ1-5; the D is unclear. The V gene lost 3 bases and the J gene lost 6 bases, with 6 bases spanning the gap. The CDR3 extends over 11 amino acids. Germline lookup yields CDR1 DFQATT and CDR2 SNEGSKA (reference sequence). CDR3 nucleotide sequence: TGCAGTGCTAGGGGCGTTCAGCCCCAGCATTTT. Its translation is CSARGVQPQHF.

This clonotype was observed a few times. This chain uses TRBV5-1 with TRBJ1-1; D is possibly TRBD1 (5 bases). V lost 4 bases to trimming and J lost 8 bases, with 21 bases between them. Germline V gene data show CDR1 as SGHRS and CDR2 as YFSETQ. The CDR3 runs 15 residues. CDR3 nucleotides: TGCGCCAGCAGCAGAAACACTGGGGGACGCGGGGAAGCTTTCTTT. Protein product: CASSRNTGGRGEAFF.

This clonotype was detected only a few times. J is TRBJ1-5 and V is TRBV12-3 or TRBV12-4; 12 bases line up with TRBD1. The CDR3 contains 14 residues. Trimming removed 5 bases from V and 9 bases from J; junction bases left unmatched: 5. The CDR3 reads CASSPGQGAGPQHF. CDR3 nucleotide sequence: TGTGCCAGCAGTCCGGGACAGGGGGCGGGGCCCCAGCATTTT.

This clonotype was recorded a few times. The chain carries TRBV5-1 and TRBJ2-1, with a tentative D call TRBD2 (5 bases). The ends were cut back, 1 base at V and 4 bases at J, with 9 bases in the middle. Germline loops: CDR1 SGHRS, CDR2 YFSETQ. The CDR3 loop spans 14 amino acids. The CDR3, as DNA: TGCGCCAGCAGCTTGCTAGCCCGATACAATGAGCAGTTCTTC. This gives the protein CASSLLARYNEQFF.

This clonotype was seen only a few times. This chain uses TRBV7-9 with TRBJ2-7; possibly TRBD1 or TRBD2 for D (5 bases each). Deletions cut 8 bases from V and 3 bases from J, with 14 bases between. CDR1 is SEHNR, CDR2 FQNEAQ, per germline (reference sequence). The CDR3 loop spans 13 amino acids. The CDR3 DNA reads as TGTGCCAGCGGGACGGGTACCCTCTACGAGCAGTACTTC. This codes for CASGTGTLYEQYF.

The chain couples TRBV9 to TRBJ2-6, with TRBD2 matching over 12 bases. V shed 2 bases and J 0 bases; nucleotides not matched to a gene: 9. CDR3 size: 20 residues. Germline assignment: CDR1 SGDLS and CDR2 YYNGEE. CDR3 in DNA: TGTGCCAGCAGCGTCCCTAAGACTAGCGGGGGCTACTCTGGGGCCAACGTCCTGACTTTC. This translates into CASSVPKTSGGYSGANVLTF. Filled out from reference TRBV9 and TRBJ2-6, the complete variable domain reads DSGVTQTPKHLITATGQRVTLRCSPRSGDLSVYWYQQSLDQGLQFLIQYYNGEERAKGNILERFSAQQFPDLHSELNLSSLELGDSALYFCASSVPKTSGGYSGANVLTFGAGSRLTVL.

This chain uses TRBV7-6 with TRBJ2-7, with 7 bases identical to TRBD1. The CDR3 length is 17 residues. V shed 4 bases and J 0 bases; nucleotides not matched to a gene: 12. Looked up from germline, CDR1 is SGHVS and CDR2 is FNYEAQ. The CDR3 spells CASSSVRGNHLSYEQYF. The CDR3 nucleotides read TGTGCCAGCAGCTCCGTCAGGGGGAACCACCTCTCCTACGAGCAGTACTTC.

The chain uses TRBV7-6 and TRBJ2-1; 12 nucleotides match TRBD2. CDR3 length: 16 amino acids. J gave up 7 bases and V 5 bases, and 9 bases lay outside the gene matches. Germline CDR1 and CDR2: SGHVS and FNYEAQ. The CDR3 loop reads CASSLRLAGVVNEQFF. In DNA form, the CDR3 reads TGTGCCAGCAGCCTACGACTAGCGGGAGTGGTTAATGAGCAGTTCTTC.

The chain carries TRBV20-1 and TRBJ2-1; 11 positions agree with TRBD2. With 7 bases clipped from V and 10 bases from J, the junction kept 9 bases outside the gene matches. CDR1 DFQATT and CDR2 SNEGSKA come from the germline V gene (reference sequence). CDR3 size: 13 residues. The DNA of the CDR3 is TGCAGTGTACCGCCTAGCGGGGGGTCGGAGCAGTTCTTC. It yields the protein CSVPPSGGSEQFF.

Only a few counts were recorded for this clonotype. The chain combines TRBV4-1 with TRBJ2-5; the D gene is possibly TRBD1 (6 bases). CDR3 length: 15 residues. Germline V gives CDR1 MGHRA, CDR2 YSYEKL. The V end was cut by 4 bases, the J end by 2 bases, with 14 bases between. The CDR3 reads CASSPGQTLQETQYF. DNA for the CDR3: TGCGCCAGCAGCCCCGGACAGACTTTACAAGAGACCCAGTACTTC.

In its sample, this clonotype was seen a few times. This chain joins TRBV5-1 and TRBJ2-3, with D possibly being TRBD2 (6 bases). Trimming cost V 4 bases and J 5 bases, with 14 bases left between them. The CDR3 runs to 14 residues. Germline V gene lookup returns CDR1 SGHRS and CDR2 YFSETQ. The DNA for the CDR3 is TGCGCCAGCAGCCTTCGGGAGTCGGGAGATACGCAGTATTTT. Its protein is CASSLRESGDTQYF.